Only one count was recorded for the clone carrying this TCR beta chain. Repertoires were generated with immunoSEQ multiplex PCR, while TCRdb's copy carries only in-frame clones and drops some. Here the sample spans approximately 150,000 clones, roughly 85% being singletons. This specimen comes from a study of blood T cell repertoires in COVID-19. Background on the study: Samples taken during acute and convalescent COVID-19 were collected in the United States, Italy and Spain.

Germline V gene sequence: CDR1 SGDLS, CDR2 YYNGEE. This CDR3 has 14 amino acids. Trimming took 3 bases from V and 3 from J, leaving 13 bases between them. The genes are TRBV9 and TRBJ2-7, with D perhaps matching TRBD1 (6 bases). This TCR came from a human donor in a cohort sampled during active COVID-19. The sample taken for sequencing was peripheral blood. In nucleotides, the CDR3 is TGTGCCAGCAGCGGCAGGGGTCGGGGCTACGAGCAGTACTTC. Translated: CASSGRGRGYEQYF.